These T cell receptor beta chains were read from a single sample in a study of OX40 agonist ivuxolimab in advanced cancers. Sequenced by immunoSEQ multiplex PCR; TCRdb stores in-frame clones only, minus some. Of about 69,000 clones listed, 80% are singletons. The starting material was CD4+ or CD8+ T cells sorted from blood, obtained in a trial of the OX40 agonist ivuxolimab. The origin of the receptors is an adult with an advanced solid tumor such as melanoma, head and neck, liver or kidney cancer. The CDR3 runs from the conserved cysteine through the conserved F or W. D genes are given only for firm matches. Clone size, where shown, is once, few, many, or a class for clones that have expanded.

d_gene: NA
j_gene: TRBJ2-5
v_gene: TRBV5-1
abundance: NA
CDR3aa: CASSLMGRSLETQYF
CDR3nt: TGCGCCAGCAGCTTGATGGGACGGTCGCTGGAGACCCAGTACTTC

d_gene: NA
j_gene: TRBJ2-5
v_gene: TRBV6-5
abundance: NA
CDR3aa: CASSYVGTQETQYF
CDR3nt: TGTGCCAGCAGTTACGTCGGGACTCAAGAGACCCAGTACTTC

d_gene: TRBD1
j_gene: TRBJ2-3
v_gene: TRBV6-5
abundance: NA
CDR3aa: CASSLQGSTDTQYF
CDR3nt: TGTGCCAGCAGCCTACAGGGGTCCACAGATACGCAGTATTTT

d_gene: TRBD2
j_gene: TRBJ2-1
v_gene: TRBV19
abundance: NA
CDR3aa: CASRGLDTGEQFF
CDR3nt: TGTGCCAGTAGGGGACTAGATACAGGGGAGCAGTTCTTC

d_gene: TRBD1
j_gene: TRBJ1-3
v_gene: TRBV7-6
abundance: NA
CDR3aa: CASSLASTGDGNTIYF
CDR3nt: TGTGCCAGCAGCTTAGCGTCGACAGGGGATGGAAACACCATATATTTT

d_gene: NA
j_gene: TRBJ2-7
v_gene: TRBV5-1
abundance: NA
CDR3aa: CASSLVRESREQYF
CDR3nt: TGCGCCAGCAGCTTGGTACGGGAGTCCCGCGAGCAGTACTTC

d_gene: NA
j_gene: TRBJ2-1
v_gene: TRBV25-1
abundance: NA
CDR3aa: CASSDPNYNEQFF
CDR3nt: TGTGCCAGCAGTGACCCTAACTACAATGAGCAGTTCTTC

d_gene: TRBD2
j_gene: TRBJ2-6
v_gene: TRBV4-2
abundance: NA
CDR3aa: CASSLSGGSSGANVLTF
CDR3nt: TGTGCCAGCAGTCTTAGCGGGGGTAGCTCTGGGGCCAACGTCCTGACTTTC

d_gene: NA
j_gene: TRBJ1-4
v_gene: TRBV2
abundance: NA
CDR3aa: CASSPGTLYRLFF
CDR3nt: TGTGCCAGCAGTCCCGGGACACTTTATAGGCTGTTTTTT

d_gene: NA
j_gene: TRBJ2-7
v_gene: TRBV7-2
abundance: NA
CDR3aa: CASSSRVSEILPYEQYF
CDR3nt: TGTGCCAGCAGCTCAAGGGTTTCTGAGATTTTACCCTACGAGCAGTACTTC

d_gene: NA
j_gene: TRBJ1-2
v_gene: TRBV7-8
abundance: NA
CDR3aa: CASSPVSKDYGYTF
CDR3nt: TGTGCCAGCAGCCCGGTTTCGAAGGACTATGGCTACACCTTC

d_gene: TRBD2
j_gene: TRBJ2-1
v_gene: TRBV5-1
abundance: few
CDR3aa: CASSPGTSGSFYNEQFF
CDR3nt: TGCGCCAGCAGCCCTGGGACTAGCGGGAGTTTCTACAATGAGCAGTTCTTC

d_gene: NA
j_gene: TRBJ1-5
v_gene: TRBV2
abundance: NA
CDR3aa: CASVRGYNQPQHF
CDR3nt: TGTGCCAGCGTTAGGGGTTACAATCAGCCCCAGCATTTT

d_gene: NA
j_gene: TRBJ2-3
v_gene: TRBV7-9
abundance: NA
CDR3aa: CASSFPGADTQYF
CDR3nt: TGTGCCAGCAGCTTCCCAGGGGCAGATACGCAGTATTTT

d_gene: TRBD2
j_gene: TRBJ2-1
v_gene: TRBV5-1
abundance: few
CDR3aa: CASSQWTSGDNEQFF
CDR3nt: TGCGCCAGCAGCCAGTGGACTAGCGGGGACAATGAGCAGTTCTTC

d_gene: TRBD1
j_gene: TRBJ1-5
v_gene: TRBV6-1
abundance: NA
CDR3aa: CASSIDRAGNQPQHF
CDR3nt: TGTGCCAGCAGTATCGACAGGGCCGGCAATCAGCCCCAGCATTTT

d_gene: TRBD2
j_gene: TRBJ2-1
v_gene: TRBV10-3
abundance: NA
CDR3aa: CAISESTGTSGLGNEQFF
CDR3nt: TGTGCCATCAGTGAGTCGACTGGAACTAGCGGGCTGGGAAATGAGCAGTTCTTC

d_gene: TRBD1
j_gene: TRBJ1-4
v_gene: TRBV18
abundance: NA
CDR3aa: CASSPPGTGRGEKLFF
CDR3nt: TGTGCCAGCTCACCACCGGGGACAGGGAGAGGAGAAAAACTGTTTTTT

d_gene: NA
j_gene: TRBJ1-1
v_gene: TRBV27
abundance: once
CDR3aa: CASSGHLNTEAFF
CDR3nt: TGTGCCAGCAGTGGACACCTGAACACTGAAGCTTTCTTT

d_gene: TRBD2
j_gene: TRBJ2-7
v_gene: TRBV5-1
abundance: NA
CDR3aa: CASSLETGTMGREQYF
CDR3nt: TGCGCCAGCAGCTTGGAAACCGGGACTATGGGGAGGGAGCAGTACTTC